The 32 T cell receptor beta chains presented below share a single source sample, sequenced in a study of T cells in Graves' hyperthyroidism and ophthalmopathy (dated by TCRdb to between 2017 and 2020). Library preparation employed multiplex PCR. Sequencing took place on an Illumina HiSeq 2000. The TCR beta CDR3 regions were amplified from the RNA transcripts. A first-round RT-PCR of the TCR CDR3 used the HTBI primer set with the Qiagen OneStep RT-PCR kit. TCRdb itself trimmed the public reads at Q25 with fastp, ran MiXCR and retained productive beta chains. Rows are unified per CDR3 protein, each entry keeping the most common DNA and genes. Within this sample are a few hundred thousand distinct CDR3 sequences, with around a sixth of them counted one time only. The ten top clones hold about 7% of the sample. The sample was blood. These receptors all stem from a woman aged 25 to 45 with Graves' hyperthyroidism.

The chain carries TRBV28 and TRBJ1-3; D gene uncertain. V was pared by 7 bases and J by 10 bases, with 20 bases between. The germline V gene encodes CDR1 MDHEN and CDR2 SYDVKM. The CDR3 is 14 residues long. The CDR3 reads CASIGRESVGTIYF. The CDR3 DNA reads TGTGCCAGCATCGGACGGGAGTCGGTGGGGACCATATATTTT.

This clonotype was detected ten times or more. The J gene is TRBJ2-1, the V gene TRBV11-3; 9 bases map to TRBD2. The CDR3 covers 16 residues. Looked up from germline, CDR1 is SGHNT and CDR2 is YENEEA. J lost 8 bases, V lost 0 bases, and 8 bases had no gene match. The CDR3 DNA sequence: TGTGCCAGCAGCTTAGACGGGCGGGAGGGCCAGGATGAGCAGTTCTTC. Translating it yields CASSLDGREGQDEQFF.

This clonotype was picked up many times. The chain recombines TRBV3-1 with TRBJ1-5; perhaps TRBD1 as D (5 bases). Germline CDR1 reads LGHDT; CDR2 reads YNNKEL (reference sequence). V was shortened by 0 bases and J by 0 bases, with 9 bases between the two germline ends. This CDR3 contains 16 residues. CDR3: CASSQDSRGSNQPQHF. The CDR3 nucleotides read TGTGCCAGCAGCCAAGATTCGAGGGGTAGCAATCAGCCCCAGCATTTT.

This clonotype was found many times. The V and J genes are TRBV20-1 and TRBJ2-5; D ambiguous. The CDR3 has 12 residues. The V gene's germline CDR1 is DFQATT and CDR2 SNEGSKA (reference sequence). Trimming took 3 bases from V and 2 from J, leaving 7 bases between them. CDR3 residues: CSASKDQETQYF. For the CDR3, the DNA is TGCAGTGCTAGCAAGGATCAAGAGACCCAGTACTTC.

This clonotype was picked up many times. CDR3 nucleotides: TGTGCCAGCTCAGGGAGACAGGGTTCAGCGGGAGGGCGGAATGAGCAGTTCTTC. It specifies CASSGRQGSAGGRNEQFF. The chain links TRBV6-2 or TRBV6-3 to TRBJ2-1; 10 nucleotides agree with TRBD2. The V segment lost 8 bases and the J segment 7 bases; nucleotides outside the gene matches: 20. The germline V gene has CDR1 MNHEY and CDR2 SVGEGT. There are 18 residues in the CDR3.

V and J are TRBV20-1 and TRBJ2-1, with 8 bases fitting TRBD2. The CDR3 spans 14 residues. J gave up 4 bases and V 6 bases, and 8 bases lay outside the gene matches. Germline V gene data show CDR1 as DFQATT and CDR2 as SNEGSKA (reference sequence). In DNA form, the CDR3 reads TGCAGTGCCTACAACGGGAGGGGGTACAATGAGCAGTTCTTC. Protein: CSAYNGRGYNEQFF.

This clonotype was observed many times. The genes are TRBV5-8 and TRBJ1-2, with D tentatively TRBD1 (6 bases). This CDR3 is built from 13 residues. Germline V gene sequence: CDR1 SGHTS, CDR2 YDEGEE. V was shortened by 6 bases and J by 5 bases, with 14 bases between the two germline ends. In DNA form, the CDR3 reads TGTGCCAGCAAGGGGACATCACAATATGGCTACACCTTC. Translated, it gives CASKGTSQYGYTF.

Many counts were recorded for this clonotype. The CDR3: CASSLDVPSWFEQFF. In DNA, the CDR3 is TGTGCCAGCAGCTTAGACGTGCCTAGCTGGTTTGAGCAGTTCTTC. The V gene is TRBV7-2, the J gene TRBJ2-1, with a possible D match to TRBD2 (5 bases). The CDR3 has 15 residues. The germline gives CDR1 SGHTA, CDR2 FQGNSA. Trimming shortened V by 1 base and J by 9 bases, and 16 bases separated the two germline ends.

This clonotype was seen repeatedly, ten times or more. The chain has TRBV2 and TRBJ1-4; TRBD1 agrees at 8 bases. V lost 4 bases to trimming and J lost 7 bases; unmatched junction nucleotides: 5. This CDR3 spans 14 amino acids. Germline CDR1 SNHLY, CDR2 FYNNEI. CDR3 loop: CASSAQGGREKLFF. DNA of the CDR3: TGTGCCAGCAGTGCACAGGGGGGGCGTGAAAAACTGTTTTTT.

This clonotype was seen ten or more times. This sequence joins TRBV6-2 or TRBV6-3 and TRBJ2-5, with 8 bases identical to TRBD2. Trimming removed 0 bases from V and 4 bases from J; junction bases left unmatched: 4. In germline, CDR1 is MNHEY, CDR2 SVGEGT. The CDR3 contains 15 residues. As DNA, the CDR3 is TGTGCCAGCAGTTACTCCGGGAGGGCCGGAGAGACCCAGTACTTC. It encodes CASSYSGRAGETQYF.

This clonotype was observed a single time. V and J are TRBV19 and TRBJ2-6, with a weak D call TRBD1 (5 bases). Germline-derived CDR1 and CDR2 are LNHDA and SQIVND (reference sequence). The CDR3 contains 13 residues. V shed 10 bases and J shed 1 base, with 8 bases lying between them. CDR3: CATRQSGANVLTF. The CDR3 DNA is TGTGCCACCCGACAGTCTGGGGCCAACGTCCTGACTTTC.

This clonotype was recorded at least ten times. V is TRBV2 and J is TRBJ1-1, with unresolved D. Trimming removed 9 bases from V and 3 bases from J, with 17 bases in between. Per the germline V gene, CDR1 is SNHLY and CDR2 is FYNNEI. This CDR3 comprises 14 residues. The CDR3 sequence is CASRPAKVDTEAFF. In nucleotides, the CDR3 is TGTGCCAGTAGGCCTGCAAAAGTGGACACTGAAGCTTTCTTT.

In its sample, this clonotype was seen a few times. The rearrangement uses TRBV7-2 and TRBJ1-1; 8 bases line up with TRBD1. V dropped 5 bases and J dropped 3; count of bases not matched to a gene: 8. Germline V CDR1 and CDR2: SGHTA, FQGNSA. This CDR3 comprises 15 residues. This CDR3 is CASSKDGQGDTEAFF. DNA for the CDR3: TGTGCCAGCAGCAAAGACGGACAGGGAGACACTGAAGCTTTCTTT.

This clonotype was counted many times. The CDR3 DNA reads as TGCGCCAGCAGCTTGGACCCCCGCGCCTCGGGACAGGGGTATGATGACGAGCAGTACTTC. It specifies CASSLDPRASGQGYDDEQYF. The chain has TRBV5-1 and TRBJ2-7, with TRBD1 matching over 10 bases. Germline CDR1 and CDR2: SGHRS and YFSETQ. The trim removed 0 bases at V and 5 bases at J, leaving 20 bases unmatched. The CDR3 loop spans 20 amino acids. Looking up the rest from reference TRBV5-1 and TRBJ2-7 gives the full variable domain: KAGVTQTPRYLIKTRGQQVTLSCSPISGHRSVSWYQQTPGQGLQFLFEYFSETQRNKGNFPGRFSGRQFSNSRSEMNVSTLELGDSALYLCASSLDPRASGQGYDDEQYFGPGTRLTVT.

This clonotype was recorded at least ten times. V is TRBV11-2 and J is TRBJ2-7; 7 bases are a match to TRBD2. The CDR3 contains 16 residues. Trimming removed 5 bases from V and 0 bases from J; junction bases left unmatched: 10. Germline lookup yields CDR1 SGHAT and CDR2 FQNNGV. The CDR3, as DNA: TGTGCCAGCAGCGCAGGGCTAGCGGATAGCTCCTACGAGCAGTACTTC. Translating gives CASSAGLADSSYEQYF.

With respect to this clonotype: The junction departs from the called germline gene at one end, perhaps through a read error. This rearrangement joins TRBV29-1 to TRBJ2-7; 11 bases fit TRBD2. Germline lookup yields CDR1 SQVTM and CDR2 ANQGSEA. The CDR3 sequence is 14 residues long. This chain's CDR3 is CSVELAGGPWEQYF. As DNA, the CDR3 is TGCAGTGTTGAATTAGCGGGAGGGCCTTGGGAGCAGTACTTC.

At least ten counts were recorded for this clonotype. This CDR3 is CASSYSGTRNTEAFF. The CDR3 DNA reads as TGTGCCAGCAGTTACTCAGGGACAAGGAACACTGAAGCTTTCTTT. The chain has TRBV6-6 and TRBJ1-1, with D perhaps TRBD1 (6 bases). Germline CDR1 MNHNY, CDR2 SVGAGI (reference sequence). This CDR3 region has 15 residues. Trimming removed 0 bases at V and 1 base at J, with 9 bases between.

In its sample, this clonotype was seen a few times. V gene TRBV9 combines with J gene TRBJ2-5, with 11 bases matching TRBD2. Trimming took 3 bases from V and 3 from J; bases not matched to a gene: 1. Germline V gene sequence: CDR1 SGDLS, CDR2 YYNGEE. The CDR3 sequence is 14 residues long. Here the CDR3 DNA reads TGTGCCAGCAGCGCGGGACTAGCGGAAGAGACCCAGTACTTC. This encodes CASSAGLAEETQYF.

This clonotype was observed at least ten times. The rearrangement uses TRBV6-1 and TRBJ2-3; tentative D call: TRBD2 (5 bases). Germline V gene sequence: CDR1 MNHNS, CDR2 SASEGT. V shed 4 bases and J shed 3 bases, with 14 bases lying between them. The CDR3 has 15 amino acids. Written as DNA, the CDR3 is TGTGCCAGCAGTGGAGATAAGGGAGAAACAGATACGCAGTATTTT. Protein product: CASSGDKGETDTQYF.

The V gene is TRBV19, the J gene TRBJ2-2; the D gene is possibly TRBD2 (6 bases). CDR3 size: 15 residues. V was shortened by 4 bases and J by 5 bases, with 14 bases between the two germline ends. Per germline, CDR1 LNHDA and CDR2 SQIVND (reference sequence). The CDR3 DNA sequence: TGTGCCAGTAGTAGGACGGGAGTTGATACCGGGGAGCTGTTTTTT. Protein sequence: CASSRTGVDTGELFF.

This clonotype was detected a few times. The CDR3 region has the DNA TGTGCCATCAGTGAGGCCCCAGGGGTGGGCACTGAAGCTTTCTTT. Translated, it gives CAISEAPGVGTEAFF. This chain links TRBV10-3 with TRBJ1-1, with TRBD1 as a possible D gene (6 bases). Trimming removed 2 bases from V and 4 bases from J, with 14 bases in between. The CDR3 consists of 15 residues. Germline lookup yields CDR1 ENHRY and CDR2 SYGVKD.

There are a few counts of this clonotype. The chain joins TRBV6-5 to TRBJ2-3; D unclear. CDR1 and CDR2 (germline): MNHEY, SVGAGI. The CDR3 runs to 14 residues. Trimming removed 0 bases at V and 6 bases at J, with 10 bases between. The CDR3 reads CASSYSSPRDTQYF. As DNA, the CDR3 is TGTGCCAGCAGTTACTCGTCCCCCAGGGATACGCAGTATTTT.

The chain carries TRBV9 and TRBJ2-7, with 8 bases aligning to TRBD1. The length of the CDR3 is 15 residues. CDR1 SGDLS and CDR2 YYNGEE come from the germline V gene. The J segment lost 5 bases and the V segment lost 0 bases, leaving 7 bases of the junction unmatched. As DNA, the CDR3 is TGTGCCAGCAGCGTAGCGGCAGGGGGCGGGGACGAGCAGTACTTC. Protein sequence: CASSVAAGGGDEQYF.

The table lists this clonotype with many counts. The rearrangement uses TRBV12-3 or TRBV12-4 and TRBJ1-1, with 7 nucleotides matching TRBD1. The CDR3 length is 15 residues. Germline trimming cut 2 bases from V and 10 bases from J; bases unmatched to any gene: 13. CDR3 sequence: CASSLTGTEDSGAFF. DNA for the CDR3: TGTGCCAGCAGTTTAACCGGGACAGAGGATAGTGGAGCTTTCTTT.

This sequence joins TRBV15 and TRBJ2-7; TRBD2 matches 7 bases. Per the germline V gene, CDR1 is LNHNV and CDR2 is YYDKDF (reference sequence). V lost 1 base, J lost 7 bases, and 10 bases stayed unmatched. This CDR3 spans 15 amino acids. CDR3 amino acids: CATSRGGEGHREQYF. CDR3 sequence (DNA): TGTGCCACCAGCAGAGGGGGGGAGGGCCATCGGGAGCAGTACTTC.

This clonotype was seen a single time. This chain uses TRBV19 with TRBJ1-5; D might be TRBD1 (6 bases). This CDR3 region has 14 residues. V was trimmed by 3 bases and J by 8 bases, leaving 14 bases between them. The V gene's germline CDR1 is LNHDA and CDR2 SQIVND (reference sequence). The CDR3 nucleotides read TGTGCCAGTAGTATTGGTATAGGGGGAAAGCCCCAGCATTTT. The encoded protein is CASSIGIGGKPQHF.

V gene TRBV6-2 or TRBV6-3 combines with J gene TRBJ1-2, with D maybe TRBD1 (6 bases). Per germline, CDR1 MNHEY and CDR2 SVGEGT. CDR3 length: 15 amino acids. V lost 6 bases and J 2 bases, leaving 16 bases between the germline ends. CDR3 residues: CASSHRDIRNYGYTF. The DNA of the CDR3 is TGTGCCAGCAGCCACCGGGACATAAGAAACTATGGCTACACCTTC.

This clonotype was recorded a few times. The J gene is TRBJ1-1, the V gene TRBV11-1, with TRBD1 identical over 8 bases. The CDR3 is 14 amino acids. Germline values: CDR1 SGHAT, CDR2 FQDESV (reference sequence). Trimming took 5 bases from V and 10 from J; bases not matched to a gene: 12. This CDR3 is CASSPTSDRERAFF. The CDR3 DNA follows: TGTGCCAGCAGCCCGACCTCGGACAGGGAAAGAGCTTTCTTT.

This clonotype was counted many times. This CDR3 is CASSNPGQVSETQYF. CDR3 bases: TGTGCCAGCAGTAACCCGGGACAGGTTAGCGAGACCCAGTACTTC. The chain carries TRBV27 and TRBJ2-5; 8 nucleotides agree with TRBD1. The CDR3 loop spans 15 amino acids. Trimming took 5 bases from V and 5 from J; bases not matched to a gene: 10. Germline assignment: CDR1 MNHEY and CDR2 SMNVEV (reference sequence).

This clonotype showed up just a few times. The J gene is TRBJ2-2, the V gene TRBV29-1; tentatively, D is TRBD1 (6 bases). This CDR3 comprises 15 residues. V shed 6 bases and J shed 2 bases, with 16 bases lying between them. CDR1 and CDR2 (germline): SQVTM, ANQGSEA. This CDR3 is CSVTQGSGNTGELFF. The CDR3, as DNA: TGCAGCGTCACACAGGGCTCGGGAAACACCGGGGAGCTGTTTTTT.

There are many counts of this clonotype. The V and J genes are TRBV2 and TRBJ1-2; 9 nucleotides align to TRBD1. This CDR3 is 16 amino acids long. Germline values: CDR1 SNHLY, CDR2 FYNNEI. V lost 5 bases, J lost 2 bases, and 9 bases stayed unmatched. For the CDR3, the DNA is TGTGCCAGCAGTCCGGGACAGGGTATTAAGAACTATGGCTACACCTTC. Its translation: CASSPGQGIKNYGYTF.

This clonotype was detected a few times. This chain's CDR3 is CASTVGRDLYTDTQYF. The CDR3 nucleotides read TGTGCCAGCACTGTAGGCAGGGACCTGTACACAGATACGCAGTATTTT. This sequence joins TRBV9 and TRBJ2-3; the D call may be TRBD1 or TRBD2 (5 bases each). This CDR3 spans 16 amino acids. CDR1 SGDLS and CDR2 YYNGEE come from the germline V gene. Trimming took off 6 bases at V and 2 bases at J, with 19 bases between the two ends.